The 18 T cell receptor beta chains in this list originate from one sample, sequenced in a study of cytomegalovirus exposure and HLA in healthy donors. Primers included in the PCR were 60 Vbeta and 13 Jbeta primers. Generated by immunoSEQ multiplex PCR, the TCRdb table keeps only in-frame clones and is missing some. The table shows about 140,000 clones, with roughly 71% occurring only once. The sample comprised PBMCs. The origin of the receptors is a middle-aged woman in good health and CMV-seronegative.

This clone occurred a few times. The chain is built from TRBV5-6 and TRBJ1-1; D call uncertain. There are 13 residues in the CDR3. Germline V gene data show CDR1 as SGHDT and CDR2 as YYEEEE. V lost 2 bases, J lost 4 bases, and 9 bases lay in between. The CDR3 is CASSFPLRTEAFF. The CDR3 DNA reads TGTGCCAGCAGCTTCCCCCTCCGCACTGAAGCTTTCTTT.

The chain links TRBV10-3 to TRBJ1-2; TRBD1 matches 11 bases. CDR1 and CDR2 (germline): ENHRY, SYGVKD. This CDR3 is built from 17 residues. V lost 3 bases to trimming and J lost 4 bases; unmatched junction nucleotides: 10. The CDR3 DNA is TGTGCCATCAGTGATTCGGACAGGGGGCAAGGCCCCTATGGCTACACCTTC. This codes for CAISDSDRGQGPYGYTF.

This clone has a handful of counts. The rearrangement uses TRBV20-1 and TRBJ2-5, with a tentative D call TRBD2 (6 bases). Trimming removed 5 bases from V and 6 bases from J, with 10 bases in between. Germline V lookup: CDR1 DFQATT, CDR2 SNEGSKA (reference sequence). The CDR3 covers 11 residues. The CDR3 protein is CSAGDSKTQYF. The DNA for the CDR3 is TGCAGTGCTGGGGACTCTAAGACCCAGTACTTC.

The chain is built from TRBV7-9 and TRBJ2-5; tentatively, D is TRBD2 (7 bases). Looked up from germline, CDR1 is SEHNR and CDR2 is FQNEAQ (reference sequence). The CDR3 consists of 15 residues. Trimming cost V 3 bases and J 3 bases, with 14 bases left between them. The CDR3, as DNA: TGTGCCAGCAGCTTCCCCCCGGGGGGCAAAGAGACCCAGTACTTC. It is translated as CASSFPPGGKETQYF.

This chain uses TRBV6-5 with TRBJ2-1; maybe TRBD2 (6 bases). The germline CDR1 and CDR2 sequences are MNHEY and SVGAGI. Trimming left V 5 bases short and J 14 bases short, with 16 bases between. The CDR3 runs 12 residues. CDR3 DNA sequence: TGTGCCAGCAGTGGGGGGACCTCTACCGAGTTCTTC. It is translated as CASSGGTSTEFF.

The chain employs TRBV5-6 and TRBJ1-2, with D possibly TRBD1 on 6 matching bases. The germline V and J ends were trimmed by 4 bases and 2 bases, with 9 bases remaining between them. The CDR3 length is 13 residues. In germline, CDR1 is SGHDT, CDR2 YYEEEE. CDR3 in amino acids: CASSAGVNYGYTF. The CDR3 DNA is TGTGCCAGCAGCGCAGGGGTAAACTATGGCTACACCTTC.

The table lists this clone with a count of one. V is TRBV5-1 and J is TRBJ2-2, with D hard to call. Between the trimmed V and J ends, which lost 1 base and 0 bases, there was a span of 7 bases. The CDR3 is 15 amino acids. The germline CDR1 and CDR2 sequences are SGHRS and YFSETQ. Here the CDR3 reads CASSLMSANTGELFF. CDR3 bases: TGCGCCAGCAGCTTGATGTCAGCGAACACCGGGGAGCTGTTTTTT.

The chain employs TRBV6-1 and TRBJ1-4, with D possibly being TRBD1 (5 bases). V lost 9 bases and J 7 bases, leaving 21 bases between the germline ends. There are 15 residues in the CDR3. The V gene's germline CDR1 is MNHNS and CDR2 SASEGT. The CDR3 DNA sequence: TGTGCCAGTAGGGGTATCGGGCTTCCGAGTGAAAAACTGTTTTTT. This gives the protein CASRGIGLPSEKLFF.

The chain has TRBV30 and TRBJ2-1; 13 positions match TRBD2. CDR1 and CDR2 from the germline V gene are GTSNPN and SVGIG (reference sequence). The CDR3 spans 19 residues. Trimming took 4 bases from V and 0 from J; bases not matched to a gene: 12. The CDR3 sequence is CAWIHGTSGELSSYNEQFF. The CDR3 bases are TGTGCCTGGATACACGGGACTAGCGGGGAGTTAAGCTCCTACAATGAGCAGTTCTTC.

The rearrangement joins TRBV29-1 to TRBJ2-3; TRBD2 might be the D (5 bases). This CDR3 region has 14 residues. Germline V gene data show CDR1 as SQVTM and CDR2 as ANQGSEA. V lost 3 bases, J lost 1 base, and 11 bases lay in between. In nucleotides, the CDR3 is TGCAGCGTTGATTCTTTCGGGGGCACAGATACGCAGTATTTT. This translates into CSVDSFGGTDTQYF.

The V and J genes are TRBV18 and TRBJ1-4; 7 bases line up with TRBD1. This CDR3 has 14 residues. Trimming took 4 bases from V and 11 from J; bases not matched to a gene: 10. Germline V CDR1 and CDR2: KGHSH, LQKENI. The CDR3 loop is CASSLQGITVKLFF. In nucleotides, the CDR3 is TGTGCCAGCTCACTACAGGGGATTACGGTGAAACTGTTTTTT.

The CDR3 DNA is TGTGCCAGCGCCATAAATTCAGGGAACTATGGCTACACCTTC. This encodes CASAINSGNYGYTF. This chain uses TRBV28 with TRBJ1-2, with a tentative D call TRBD1 (5 bases). CDR3 size: 14 residues. The germline gives CDR1 MDHEN, CDR2 SYDVKM. V was pared by 8 bases and J by 2 bases, with 15 bases between.

V gene TRBV11-2 combines with J gene TRBJ1-4; D possibly corresponds to TRBD1 (6 bases). Germline CDR1 is SGHAT and CDR2 is FQNNGV. The CDR3 has 16 residues. V was cut by 4 bases and J by 3 bases, with 15 bases left in between. The CDR3 DNA reads TGTGCCAGCAGCTCGGGACACGTGCTTGCTAATGAAAAACTGTTTTTT. Protein product: CASSSGHVLANEKLFF.

This CDR3 reads CASSLQTGPNEKLFF. CDR3 DNA sequence: TGTGCCAGCAGCCTTCAGACAGGTCCGAATGAAAAACTGTTTTTT. This chain links TRBV7-3 with TRBJ1-4, with a possible D match to TRBD1 (6 bases). With 5 bases removed from V and 5 bases from J, the gap between germline ends came to 15 bases. CDR1 and CDR2 (germline): SGHTA, FQGTGA. The CDR3 consists of 15 residues.

The genes are TRBV25-1 and TRBJ1-4, with D hard to call. The CDR3 loop spans 18 amino acids. Germline loops: CDR1 MGHDK, CDR2 SYGVNS. V gave up 4 bases and J gave up 8 bases, with 26 bases separating them. CDR3 sequence: CASSVGGSGKSTREKLFF. Here the CDR3 DNA reads TGTGCCAGCAGTGTTGGAGGGAGTGGCAAATCGACTAGGGAAAAACTGTTTTTT.

The V and J genes are TRBV30 and TRBJ1-2, with D possibly being TRBD1 (5 bases). The V gene lost 5 bases and the J gene lost 0 bases, with 19 bases spanning the gap. This CDR3 is built from 16 residues. Germline CDR1 is GTSNPN and CDR2 is SVGIG (reference sequence). CDR3 nucleotide sequence: TGTGCCTGGTCCTTTACGGGGGGTGGTGCTAACTATGGCTACACCTTC. Residues: CAWSFTGGGANYGYTF.

In this sample, this clone turned up once. J is TRBJ1-1 and V is TRBV13; D unresolved. There are 13 residues in the CDR3. The germline V gene has CDR1 PRHDT and CDR2 FYEKMQ (reference sequence). V was pared by 2 bases and J by 1 base, with 5 bases between. This CDR3 reads CASSLTRNTEAFF. The CDR3 DNA sequence: TGTGCCAGCAGCTTAACCAGGAACACTGAAGCTTTCTTT.

The chain combines TRBV2 with TRBJ2-7; 7 bases map to TRBD1. Germline V gives CDR1 SNHLY, CDR2 FYNNEI. Unmatched junction bases numbered 11, after V lost 6 bases and J lost 6 bases. The CDR3 is 14 amino acids. DNA of the CDR3: TGTGCCAGCAGAACGACAGGGATCCTGGTCGAGCAGTACTTC. It translates to CASRTTGILVEQYF.